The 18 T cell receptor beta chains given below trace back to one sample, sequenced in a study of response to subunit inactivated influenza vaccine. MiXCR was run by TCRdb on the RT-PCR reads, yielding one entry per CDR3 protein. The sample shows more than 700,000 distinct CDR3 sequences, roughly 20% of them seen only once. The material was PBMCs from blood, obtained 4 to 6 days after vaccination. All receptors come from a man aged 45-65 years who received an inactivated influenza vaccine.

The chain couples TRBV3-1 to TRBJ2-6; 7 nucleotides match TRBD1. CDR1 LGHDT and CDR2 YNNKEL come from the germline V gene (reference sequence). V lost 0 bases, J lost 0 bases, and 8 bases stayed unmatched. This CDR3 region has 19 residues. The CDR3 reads CASSQDSGTAISGANVLTF. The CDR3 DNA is TGTGCCAGCAGCCAAGATTCGGGGACAGCTATCTCTGGGGCCAACGTCCTGACTTTC.

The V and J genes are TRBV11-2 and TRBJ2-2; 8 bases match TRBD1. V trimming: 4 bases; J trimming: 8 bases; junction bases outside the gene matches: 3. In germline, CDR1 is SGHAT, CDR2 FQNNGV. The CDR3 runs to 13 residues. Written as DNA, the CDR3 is TGTGCCAGCAGCTCCGGGACAGGTGGGGAGCTGTTTTTT. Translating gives CASSSGTGGELFF. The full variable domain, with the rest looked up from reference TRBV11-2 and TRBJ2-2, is EAGVAQSPRYKIIEKRQSVAFWCNPISGHATLYWYQQILGQGPKLLIQFQNNGVVDDSQLPKDRFSAERLKGVDSTLKIQPAKLEDSAVYLCASSSGTGGELFFGEGSRLTVL.

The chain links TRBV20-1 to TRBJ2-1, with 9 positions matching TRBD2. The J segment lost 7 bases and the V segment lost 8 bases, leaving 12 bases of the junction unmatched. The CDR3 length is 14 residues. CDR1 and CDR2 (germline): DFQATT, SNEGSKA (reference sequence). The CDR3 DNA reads TGCAGTCCCTCTGCAGCGGGAGGAATAAATGAGCAGTTCTTC. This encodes CSPSAAGGINEQFF.

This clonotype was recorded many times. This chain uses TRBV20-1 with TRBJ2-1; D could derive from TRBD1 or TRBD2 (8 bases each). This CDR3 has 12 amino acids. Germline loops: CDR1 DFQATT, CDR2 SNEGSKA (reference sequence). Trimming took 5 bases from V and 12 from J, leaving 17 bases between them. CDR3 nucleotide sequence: TGCAGTGCTCACCGACAGGGGACTAGGCAGTTCTTC. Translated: CSAHRQGTRQFF.

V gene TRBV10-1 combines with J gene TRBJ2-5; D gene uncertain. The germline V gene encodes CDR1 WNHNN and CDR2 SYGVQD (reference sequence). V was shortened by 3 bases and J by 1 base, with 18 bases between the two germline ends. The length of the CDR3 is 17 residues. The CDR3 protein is CASSEIPGLGIQETQYF. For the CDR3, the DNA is TGCGCCAGCAGTGAAATACCGGGCCTCGGCATCCAAGAGACCCAGTACTTC.

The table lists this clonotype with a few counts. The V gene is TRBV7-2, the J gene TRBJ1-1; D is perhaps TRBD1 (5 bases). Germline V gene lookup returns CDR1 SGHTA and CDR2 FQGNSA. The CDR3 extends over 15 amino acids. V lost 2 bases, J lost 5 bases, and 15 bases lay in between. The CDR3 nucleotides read TGTGCCAGCAGCTTATTCGGAGGGGTCGGGACTGAAGCTTTCTTT. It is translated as CASSLFGGVGTEAFF.

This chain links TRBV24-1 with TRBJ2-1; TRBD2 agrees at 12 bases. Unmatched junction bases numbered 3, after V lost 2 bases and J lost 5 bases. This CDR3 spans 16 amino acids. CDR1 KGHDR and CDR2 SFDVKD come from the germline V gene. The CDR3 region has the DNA TGTGCCACCAGTGATTCTCTAGCGGGAGGGGACAATGAGCAGTTCTTC. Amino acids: CATSDSLAGGDNEQFF.

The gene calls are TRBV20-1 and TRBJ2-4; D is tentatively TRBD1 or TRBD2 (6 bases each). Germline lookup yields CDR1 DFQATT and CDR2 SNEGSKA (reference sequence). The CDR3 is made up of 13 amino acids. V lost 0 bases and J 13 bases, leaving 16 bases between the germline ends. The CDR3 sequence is CSARDLQGGPQYF. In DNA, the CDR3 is TGCAGTGCTAGAGATCTACAGGGAGGCCCGCAGTACTTC.

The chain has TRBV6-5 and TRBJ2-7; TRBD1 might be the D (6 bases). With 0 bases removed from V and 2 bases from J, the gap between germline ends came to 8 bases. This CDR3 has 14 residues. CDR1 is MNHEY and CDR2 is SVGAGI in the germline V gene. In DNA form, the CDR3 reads TGTGCCAGCAGTTACTCGGGGGCGACCTACGAGCAGTACTTC. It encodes CASSYSGATYEQYF.

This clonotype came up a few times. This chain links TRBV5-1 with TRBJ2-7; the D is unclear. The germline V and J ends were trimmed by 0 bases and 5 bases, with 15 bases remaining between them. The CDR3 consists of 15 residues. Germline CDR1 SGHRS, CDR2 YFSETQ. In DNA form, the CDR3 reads TGCGCCAGCAGCTTGGCCGCGTTTTTTGTCGACGAGCAGTACTTC. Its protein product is CASSLAAFFVDEQYF. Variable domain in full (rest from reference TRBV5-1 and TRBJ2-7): KAGVTQTPRYLIKTRGQQVTLSCSPISGHRSVSWYQQTPGQGLQFLFEYFSETQRNKGNFPGRFSGRQFSNSRSEMNVSTLELGDSALYLCASSLAAFFVDEQYFGPGTRLTVT.

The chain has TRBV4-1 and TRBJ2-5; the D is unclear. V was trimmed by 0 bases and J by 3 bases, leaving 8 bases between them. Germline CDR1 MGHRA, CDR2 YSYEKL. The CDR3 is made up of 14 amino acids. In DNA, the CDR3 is TGCGCCAGCAGCCAAGATAGAAACAAAGAGACCCAGTACTTC. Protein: CASSQDRNKETQYF.

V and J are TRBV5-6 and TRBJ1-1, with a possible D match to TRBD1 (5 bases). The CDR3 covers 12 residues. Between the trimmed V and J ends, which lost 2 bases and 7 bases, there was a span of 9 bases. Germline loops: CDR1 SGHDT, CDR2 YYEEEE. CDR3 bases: TGTGCCAGCAGCTTTACCGACAGTGAAGCTTTCTTT. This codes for CASSFTDSEAFF.

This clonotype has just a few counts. CDR3 region: CASSARGYEQYF. The CDR3, as DNA: TGTGCCAGCAGTGCTCGAGGGTACGAGCAGTACTTC. This sequence joins TRBV6-5 and TRBJ2-7, with D possibly TRBD2 on 5 matching bases. The germline V gene has CDR1 MNHEY and CDR2 SVGAGI. Between the trimmed V and J ends, which lost 5 bases and 4 bases, there was a span of 9 bases. This CDR3 comprises 12 residues.

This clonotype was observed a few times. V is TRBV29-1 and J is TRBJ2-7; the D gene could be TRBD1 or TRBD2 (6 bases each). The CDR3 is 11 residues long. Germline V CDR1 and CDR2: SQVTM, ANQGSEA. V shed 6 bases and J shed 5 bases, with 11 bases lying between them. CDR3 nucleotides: TGCAGCGTGGACGGGGGCAACGAGCAGTACTTC. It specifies CSVDGGNEQYF.

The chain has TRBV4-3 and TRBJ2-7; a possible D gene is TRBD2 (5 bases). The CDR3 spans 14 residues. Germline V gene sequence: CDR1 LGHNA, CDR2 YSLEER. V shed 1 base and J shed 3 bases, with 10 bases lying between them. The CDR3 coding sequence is TGCGCCAGCAGCCAAGGTAGTCGGGACTACGAGCAGTACTTC. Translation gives CASSQGSRDYEQYF.

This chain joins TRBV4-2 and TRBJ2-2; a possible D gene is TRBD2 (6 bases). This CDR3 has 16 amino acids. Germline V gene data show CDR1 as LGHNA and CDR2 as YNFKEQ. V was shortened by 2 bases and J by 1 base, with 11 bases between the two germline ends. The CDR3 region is CASSQLASENTGELFF. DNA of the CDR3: TGTGCCAGCAGCCAACTCGCTAGCGAGAACACCGGGGAGCTGTTTTTT.

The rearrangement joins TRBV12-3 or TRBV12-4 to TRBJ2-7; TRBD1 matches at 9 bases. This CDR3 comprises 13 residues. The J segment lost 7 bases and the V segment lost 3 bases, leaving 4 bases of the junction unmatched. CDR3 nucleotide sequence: TGTGCCAGCAGTTTCCTGACAGGGGGGGAGCAGTACTTC. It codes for CASSFLTGGEQYF.

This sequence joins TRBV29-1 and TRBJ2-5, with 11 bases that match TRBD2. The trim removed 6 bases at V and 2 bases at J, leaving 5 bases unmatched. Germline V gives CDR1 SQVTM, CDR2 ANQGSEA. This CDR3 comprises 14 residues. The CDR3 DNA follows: TGCAGCGTCGGAATAGCGGGAGGGCAAGAGACCCAGTACTTC. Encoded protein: CSVGIAGGQETQYF.